This T cell receptor (beta chain) was obtained from a study of T cells in Graves' hyperthyroidism and ophthalmopathy (dated by TCRdb to between 2019 and 2020). Background for the entire study: Peripheral blood was collected at initial diagnosis, before any treatment. The paper describes TCR Vbeta CDR3 sequencing of roughly 130 peripheral blood samples, made up of about 40 ophthalmopathy patients, around 78 hyperthyroidism patients and about 17 progressor patients. Once sampling was done, hyperthyroidism patients were given methimazole at a starting dose of 30 mg daily, whereas ophthalmopathy patients were given high-dose intravenous methylprednisolone. The roughly 90 discovery patients were divided at random into training and test sets in a 7:3 ratio. In roughly six Graves' hyperthyroidism patients, the study also compared T-cell repertoires from thyroid tissue with T-cell repertoires from blood. Prospective prediction of ophthalmopathy was tested in an independent validation cohort of approximately 18 hyperthyroidism patients and 17 patients who later progressed to ophthalmopathy. A discovery cohort of roughly 96 patients, about 40 with Graves' ophthalmopathy and 57 with stable Graves' hyperthyroidism, was used to find distinguishing TCR V-J signatures. Overall results and qualifications from the work: In validation, progression to ophthalmopathy was predicted by the model with around 71% sensitivity and just over 72% specificity, a median of 6.5 months before onset. Most expanded thyroid clonotypes (frequency above 0.001) were also found in blood, which suggests that blood repertoires may mirror thyroid immune responses. In cross-validation, a model built on a 13 V-J signature told ophthalmopathy apart from stable hyperthyroidism with 87.88% sensitivity and approximately 81% specificity, and in testing the same model reached 80%/75%. Sample size was not statistically predetermined, and blinding of investigators to group allocation was not performed.

From cysteine to phenylalanine, the CDR3 is 16 amino acids long. Just CDR3 DNA is preserved here, 48 bases in frame from base 1. The germline V gene specifies MNHNS as CDR1 and SASEGT as CDR2. Compared with germline, V lacks 9 bases and J lacks 4 bases; bases without a gene match: 15. Graves' hyperthyroidism was defined as stable when no progression to ophthalmopathy occurred over 18 months of follow-up. Hyperthyroidism patients were newly diagnosed, had a disease duration of under 2 months, and were aged 18 to 65 years. Any patient with an uncontrolled infection, another autoimmune disease, pregnancy or lactation was excluded. Diagnoses relied on clinical symptoms, serum thyroxine and TRAb, thyroid ultrasound and orbital computed tomography. PBMCs were isolated from 10 ml of fresh peripheral blood by Ficoll-Paque density gradient centrifugation. Total RNA was extracted using Trizol reagent, and RNA quality was assessed on an Agilent 2100 Bioanalyzer.

The TCR beta CDR3 regions were amplified from the RNA transcripts. The TCR CDR3 was subjected to a first round of RT-PCR using the HTBI primer set and the Qiagen OneStep RT-PCR kit. A second multiplex PCR round built the libraries, followed by size selection and purification. Paired-end sequencing of the libraries was performed with 100 bp reads on an Illumina HiSeq2000. For the original study's pipeline: SOAPnuke was used to process the raw data, throwing out any read that contained adapters or uncalled bases, had a mean Phred below 15, or lacked an exact constant-primer or identifier match. COPE v1.2.5 was used to merge the high-quality paired reads, and each unique nucleotide sequence was defined as a clonotype. MiTCR v1.1 was used to align the clonotypes against IMGT TRBV, TRBD and TRBJ reference segments. The analysis included only V-J combinations with a frequency above 0.0001, which together covered 99% to 99.2% of the repertoires. The TCS score was defined as F50 (clonal expansion) divided by E x V (chaos), with BLOSUM62-based TCRdist calculated between CDR3 peptides within each V-J. Welch's t-statistics and random forest reduced approximately 520 V-J features to around 14, which were used in a naive Bayes classifier (R e1071). TCRdb itself trimmed the public reads at Q25 with fastp, ran MiXCR and retained productive beta chains. Merged by CDR3 protein, the rows form single entries marked with the most common genes and DNA. Here the V and J calls rest on TCRdb's processing, not on the authors' analysis. The sample includes about 100,000 distinct CDR3 sequences, with about a sixth observed a single time. Jointly, the top ten make up 40% to 50% of the sample.

This clonotype was observed many times. It lacks a known antigen. No base-level quality is on record; no much larger clone is a single base apart. Sample: blood. Recombination connected TRBV6-1 to TRBJ1-3; TRBD1 fits 7 bases in the junction. The TCR comes from a woman in her forties or fifties with Graves' hyperthyroidism. The CDR3 has the sequence CARSWDLDRPGNTIYF. The DNA sequence follows: TGTGCCAGAAGTTGGGACCTGGACAGGCCAGGAAACACCATATATTTT.